The entry that follows covers one T cell receptor (beta chain) sequence. Antigen: not known. This record belongs to a study of OX40 agonist ivuxolimab in advanced cancers. Generated by immunoSEQ multiplex PCR, the TCRdb table keeps only in-frame clones and is missing some. The sample holds just under 60,000 clones; roughly nine tenths are singletons and the top ten take 3.5% to 4.5%. Points from the study as a whole: Partly responding patients at 0.1-3.0 mg/kg showed some of the smallest clonal expansion.

Sequenced here: CD4+ or CD8+ T cells sorted from blood, sampled in a trial of the OX40 agonist ivuxolimab. The clonotype was recovered from an adult with an advanced solid tumor such as melanoma, head and neck, liver or kidney cancer.

DNA for the CDR3: TGTGCCAGCAGTGTCAGGGGAGGGGATGAAAAACTGTTTTTT. Translating it yields CASSVRGGDEKLFF. The chain has TRBV25-1 and TRBJ1-4, with a weak D call TRBD1 (6 bases). The V end was cut by 4 bases, the J end by 6 bases, with 12 bases between. Germline V gene lookup returns CDR1 MGHDK and CDR2 SYGVNS. The CDR3 extends over 14 amino acids.